This TCR beta chain was sequenced for a study of OX40 agonist ivuxolimab in advanced cancers. The wider study: Eligibility admitted prior anti-PD-1, anti-PD-L1 or anti-CTLA-4 therapy; about 40% had some.

The CDR3 sequence is 16 residues long. Trimming pared 4 bases from V and 4 bases from J, leaving 19 bases between. Per the germline V gene, CDR1 is LNHDA and CDR2 is SQIVND (reference sequence). Libraries were prepared by immunoSEQ multiplex PCR; TCRdb keeps only in-frame clonotypes and omits some of them. This sample has 80,000 or so clones, with more than 70% found just once. This sequence originates from an adult with an advanced solid tumor such as melanoma, head and neck, liver or kidney cancer. The chain has TRBV19 and TRBJ1-1; possibly TRBD1 for D (6 bases). The sequenced sample was CD4+ or CD8+ T cells sorted from blood, obtained in a trial of the OX40 agonist ivuxolimab. The CDR3 region is CASSTRGVGAVTEAFF. In DNA form, the CDR3 reads TGTGCCAGTAGTACCCGGGGTGTGGGGGCGGTCACTGAAGCTTTCTTT.